This T cell receptor (beta chain) derives from a study of CD8 T cells in Susac syndrome. Germline trimming cut 4 bases from V and 9 bases from J; bases unmatched to any gene: 19. CDR1 DFQATT and CDR2 SNEGSKA come from the germline V gene (reference sequence). The CDR3 contains 18 residues. RNA amounts of about 0.45 to 1 ug underwent reverse transcription with random hexamers. Amplification of TCR beta CDR3 spanned 54 Vbeta and 13 Jbeta via immunoSEQ multiplex PCR. TCRdb processed the immunoSEQ multiplex PCR reads anew with MiXCR; each CDR3 protein has one entry. Of approximately 70,000 distinct CDR3 sequences listed, around 96% were seen once; the top ten hold 0.11%. Sequencing of TCR beta covered CD8+ and CD4+ T cells obtained from blood. In contrast to the negatively isolated CD8+ and CD4+ T cells, TEMRA cells were FACS-enriched.

Source material: CD4+ T cells from PBMCs. This TCR was recovered from a human donor with multiple sclerosis. The chain couples TRBV20-1 to TRBJ2-1; 12 bases align to TRBD2. The CDR3: CSATRFLASGGAHGEQFF. The CDR3 nucleotides read TGCAGTGCTACCCGATTCCTGGCTAGCGGGGGGGCGCATGGTGAGCAGTTCTTC.